This T cell receptor beta chain was documented in a study of blood T cell repertoires in COVID-19. The assay was immunoSEQ multiplex PCR, and TCRdb's table has in-frame clones only and misses some. The sample contains 300,000 to 400,000 clones, 88% of which appear only once. Germline CDR1 is MNHNS and CDR2 is SASEGT. The CDR3 has 21 residues. J lost 0 bases, V lost 0 bases, and 14 bases had no gene match. Sequenced sample: PBMCs or T cells enriched from blood (not recorded which). The sequence was obtained from a man aged 25-45 years who had recovered from COVID-19. This rearrangement joins TRBV6-1 to TRBJ1-5, with 10 bases lining up with TRBD1. The CDR3 spells CASSEADFDRGRLYSNQPQHF. Here the CDR3 DNA reads TGTGCCAGCAGTGAAGCGGACTTTGACAGGGGGCGACTCTATAGCAATCAGCCCCAGCATTTT.